Below, one TCR beta chain is given with its context. The CDR3 regions of TCR beta were amplified from RNA transcripts. First-round RT-PCR with HTBI primers amplified the TCR CDR3 region. In TCRdb, the multiplex PCR reads were re-called with MiXCR into one record per CDR3 protein. The table includes fewer than 650,000 distinct CDR3 sequences, around 14% detected once. These data are taken from a study of T cells in Graves' hyperthyroidism and ophthalmopathy. Trimming cost V 0 bases and J 0 bases; bases outside gene matches: 11. Germline V lookup: CDR1 SGDLS, CDR2 YYNGEE. The CDR3 length is 19 residues. The source is a woman aged 18-29 years with Graves' ophthalmopathy. The sequenced sample consisted of blood. This chain uses TRBV9 with TRBJ2-4, with 8 bases matching TRBD2. The CDR3 loop is CASSVGLAFGGGAKNIQYF. The CDR3, as DNA: TGTGCCAGCAGCGTAGGACTAGCGTTTGGGGGGGGAGCCAAAAACATTCAGTACTTC.